Below, one TCR beta chain is given with its context. Its target is unknown. CDR1 is SGDLS, CDR2 YYNGEE, per germline. This CDR3 comprises 14 residues. The V end lost 4 bases, the J end lost 5 bases, and 13 bases lay between the germline ends. This sample was included in a study of OX40 agonist ivuxolimab in advanced cancers. On the study more broadly: Ivuxolimab, which patients received intravenously every 2 weeks, was dosed at 0.01 to 10 mg/kg. Among those enrolled, mean age was roughly 62 years (range about 23 to 85) and about 79% were male. Two cutaneous melanoma patients and one hepatocellular carcinoma patient, three in all, had partial responses. Overall study findings and caveats: There was clonal expansion of CD4+ and CD8+ blood T cells by week 6 at 0.1 to 3.0 mg/kg.

Measured with immunoSEQ multiplex PCR; TCRdb has only the in-frame clones, and not every one. Altogether 60,000 to 100,000 clones are present, less than 95% being singletons, with the ten largest covering 8% to 13%. The V gene is TRBV9, the J gene TRBJ1-3; D remains unclear. The specimen was CD4+ or CD8+ T cells sorted from blood, collected in a trial of the OX40 agonist ivuxolimab. The clonotype comes from an adult with an advanced solid tumor such as melanoma, head and neck, liver or kidney cancer. The CDR3 DNA follows: TGTGCCAGCAGCCCATTTAGTATTCGAAACACCATATATTTT. It encodes CASSPFSIRNTIYF.